Detailed here is one T cell receptor beta chain. Its antigen remains unidentified. The sample comes from a study of cytomegalovirus exposure and HLA in healthy donors. Study background: HLA-typed donors contributed 65 million to 95 million unique TCRs, which were held in an early data release.

The primer mix had 60 Vbeta and 13 Jbeta primers. The protocol was immunoSEQ multiplex PCR, while the TCRdb copy is restricted to in-frame clones and leaves out a portion. The sample shows about 130,000 clones, 60% to 75% of them seen only once. Per germline, CDR1 MNHEY and CDR2 SMNVEV (reference sequence). CDR3 size: 13 residues. Trimming took 4 bases from V and 5 from J; bases not matched to a gene: 4. Study findings and constraints: Rarity characterized most TCR sequences, yet some public TCRs appeared in many donors.

This clonotype originated in a human donor in good health. The sequenced sample was PBMCs. The chain couples TRBV27 to TRBJ2-7; TRBD1 agrees at 8 bases. The CDR3 reads CASSWTGKNEQYF. CDR3 DNA: TGTGCCAGCAGTTGGACAGGGAAGAACGAGCAGTACTTC.